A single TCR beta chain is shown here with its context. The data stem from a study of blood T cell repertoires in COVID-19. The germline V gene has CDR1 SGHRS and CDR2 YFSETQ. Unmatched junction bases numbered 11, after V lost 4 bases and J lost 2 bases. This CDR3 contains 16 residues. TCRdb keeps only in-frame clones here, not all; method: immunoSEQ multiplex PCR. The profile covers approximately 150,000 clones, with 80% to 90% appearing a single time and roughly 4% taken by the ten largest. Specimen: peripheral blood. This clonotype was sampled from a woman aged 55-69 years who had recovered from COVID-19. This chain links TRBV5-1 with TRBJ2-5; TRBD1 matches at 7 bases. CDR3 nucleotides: TGCGCCAGCAGCCCTTCTTCCGGGACAGCTCAAGAGACCCAGTACTTC. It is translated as CASSPSSGTAQETQYF.